This TCR beta chain is from a study of T cell repertoires in cytomegalovirus infection. Across the whole study: Through public TCR beta signatures, both CMV infection and matching HLA type were indicated.

From the reads, TCRdb called clonotypes with MiXCR, one entry per CDR3 protein. The sample includes approximately 76,000 distinct CDR3 sequences, about 4% of them seen just once. V was clipped by 0 bases and J by 6 bases, with 11 bases between them. Germline V lookup: CDR1 SGHVS, CDR2 FQNEAQ. The CDR3 runs 14 residues. Study results and caveats: Identification of carriers of CMV plus the relevant HLA was achieved through cumulative public TCR beta family frequency. CMV-specific HLA-C-restricted TCR beta clonotypes dominated the ex vivo response.

This clonotype was seen at least ten times. Its antigen remains unknown. This clonotype was obtained from a human donor in good health (CMV status not recorded). Some clones in this sample may be carry-over from other donors' samples. V gene TRBV7-8 combines with J gene TRBJ1-2; possibly TRBD1 for D (6 bases). The sample comprised PBMCs. Written as DNA, the CDR3 is TGTGCCAGCAGCTTAGCGTACAGGGCGGATGGCTACACCTTC. Amino acids: CASSLAYRADGYTF.